This TCR beta chain was identified during a study of somatic mutations in cytotoxic T cells in rheumatoid arthritis. Method: immunoSEQ multiplex PCR; TCRdb's copy keeps in-frame clones and lacks some. The repertoire holds roughly 9,200 clones, with 79% as singletons. V was shortened by 0 bases and J by 2 bases, with 12 bases between the two germline ends. The CDR3 has 16 amino acids. Germline V gene lookup returns CDR1 SNHLY and CDR2 FYNNEI. The rearrangement uses TRBV2 and TRBJ2-3, with a weak D call TRBD2 (5 bases). The clonotype comes from an adult with rheumatoid arthritis. Sequenced: CD8+ T cells sorted from blood. The CDR3 is CASSEALGGYTDTQYF. In DNA form, the CDR3 reads TGTGCCAGCAGTGAAGCGCTCGGCGGGTACACAGATACGCAGTATTTT.